The 22 T cell receptor beta chains below come from one sample, sequenced in a study of regulatory T cells in long-lasting Graves disease. Sample time point: newly diagnosed GD, antithyroid drugs for less than 3 months. PBMC RNA served as the TCR library source. CDR3 regions were amplified by Arm-PCR using iRepertoire HTBI primers to build TCR beta libraries. Via MiXCR, TCRdb re-called the multiplex PCR reads, giving one row per CDR3 protein. The sample holds about 440,000 distinct CDR3 sequences, 14% to 15% seen once. The same sample was also used in a study of T cells in Graves' hyperthyroidism and ophthalmopathy.

Source: peripheral blood mononuclear cells (PBMCs), taken at new diagnosis, from a patient treated with antithyroid drugs. The receptors were gathered from a woman in her 30s with Graves disease.

This clonotype was detected ten times or more. The rearrangement uses TRBV27 and TRBJ2-7; D uncertain. The V gene's germline CDR1 is MNHEY and CDR2 SMNVEV (reference sequence). The V end was cut by 3 bases, the J end by 0 bases, with 9 bases between. The CDR3 spans 14 residues. In DNA form, the CDR3 reads TGTGCCAGCAGTTTCGACACGTACTCCTACGAGCAGTACTTC. Amino acid sequence: CASSFDTYSYEQYF.

The sample holds a few counts of this clonotype. The chain has TRBV6-4 and TRBJ2-3; D could derive from TRBD1 or TRBD2 (6 bases each). Germline CDR1 reads MRHNA; CDR2 reads SNTAGT. This CDR3 is 13 amino acids long. V gave up 6 bases and J gave up 3 bases, with 10 bases separating them. As DNA, the CDR3 is TGTGCCAGCAGGGAGGGGGAGACAGATACGCAGTATTTT. As protein: CASREGETDTQYF.

In this sample, this clonotype turned up a few times. One end of the junction fails to match germline, which may point to a read error. The chain links TRBV5-5 to TRBJ2-1, with 11 bases fitting TRBD2. This CDR3 region has 15 residues. Germline V gives CDR1 SGHKS, CDR2 YYEKEE (reference sequence). The chain's CDR3 is CACSPGLADYNEQFF. CDR3 nucleotides: TGTGCCTGCAGCCCGGGACTAGCGGACTACAATGAGCAGTTCTTC.

This clonotype was counted a few times. This chain links TRBV19 with TRBJ2-7, with TRBD2 matching 11 bases. The CDR3 length is 16 residues. Germline V lookup: CDR1 LNHDA, CDR2 SQIVND (reference sequence). The V gene end was trimmed by 4 bases and the J gene end by 1 base; junction bases not matched to a gene: 6. The CDR3 DNA is TGTGCCAGTAGTAGGAAACTAGCGGGAGAGTCCTACGAGCAGTACTTC. Amino acid sequence: CASSRKLAGESYEQYF.

This clonotype was seen repeatedly, ten times or more. The chain has TRBV7-3 and TRBJ2-3; possible D gene TRBD2, 6 bases. Trimming pared 6 bases from V and 4 bases from J, leaving 17 bases between. CDR1 and CDR2 from the germline V gene are SGHTA and FQGTGA. This CDR3 is built from 15 residues. CDR3 sequence reads: CASSSGVQNPDTQYF. The CDR3 bases are TGTGCCAGCAGTTCGGGGGTACAGAACCCAGATACGCAGTATTTT.

This rearrangement joins TRBV5-1 to TRBJ2-7, with 10 bases lining up with TRBD1. Germline values: CDR1 SGHRS, CDR2 YFSETQ. CDR3 length: 14 residues. J was trimmed by 3 bases and V by 6 bases; bases with no gene match: 6. CDR3 residues: CASTPGQGLYEQYF. CDR3 DNA sequence: TGCGCCAGCACCCCGGGACAGGGGCTCTACGAGCAGTACTTC. The full variable domain, its missing parts supplied by reference TRBV5-1 and TRBJ2-7, is KAGVTQTPRYLIKTRGQQVTLSCSPISGHRSVSWYQQTPGQGLQFLFEYFSETQRNKGNFPGRFSGRQFSNSRSEMNVSTLELGDSALYLCASTPGQGLYEQYFGPGTRLTVT.

The V gene is TRBV6-5, the J gene TRBJ2-3; maybe TRBD2 (5 bases). The CDR3 is 19 amino acids. V gave up 1 base and J gave up 2 bases, with 22 bases separating them. Germline CDR1 reads MNHEY; CDR2 reads SVGAGI. In nucleotides, the CDR3 is TGTGCCAGCAGTTACTTTAGAAGTGGGAGAGCCCGTCTCACAGATACGCAGTATTTT. Translation gives CASSYFRSGRARLTDTQYF.

This clonotype has a handful of counts. The chain carries TRBV19 and TRBJ1-1; 8 bases line up with TRBD1. CDR1 is LNHDA, CDR2 SQIVND, per germline (reference sequence). The V and J ends lost 2 bases and 5 bases, in that order; junction bases with no gene match: 10. This CDR3 comprises 16 residues. CDR3 in DNA: TGTGCCAGTAGTATACCCCGGACAGGGAATGTAACTGAAGCTTTCTTT. Its protein product is CASSIPRTGNVTEAFF.

This clonotype came up a few times. V is TRBV30 and J is TRBJ1-3, with D possibly matching TRBD1 (5 bases). Germline values: CDR1 GTSNPN, CDR2 SVGIG (reference sequence). With 5 bases removed from V and 2 bases from J, the gap between germline ends came to 10 bases. This CDR3 is built from 13 residues. The chain's CDR3 is CAWGRTPGNTIYF. CDR3 in DNA: TGTGCCTGGGGCCGGACACCTGGAAACACCATATATTTT.

The sample holds a few counts of this clonotype. The chain combines TRBV6-2 or TRBV6-3 with TRBJ1-2; 9 nucleotides line up with TRBD1. This CDR3 is built from 13 residues. The germline CDR1 and CDR2 sequences are MNHEY and SVGEGT. V dropped 5 bases and J dropped 5; count of bases not matched to a gene: 3. The CDR3 sequence is CASSTGGRYGYTF. The CDR3 DNA follows: TGTGCCAGCAGTACAGGGGGCAGATATGGCTACACCTTC.

The chain recombines TRBV6-5 with TRBJ2-3; the D gene is possibly TRBD2 (5 bases). The CDR3 is made up of 14 amino acids. Germline V gene data show CDR1 as MNHEY and CDR2 as SVGAGI. V lost 0 bases to trimming and J lost 4 bases, with 8 bases between them. In DNA, the CDR3 is TGTGCCAGCAGTTACTCAGGGAGAGCAGATACGCAGTATTTT. The encoded protein is CASSYSGRADTQYF.

The chain links TRBV5-6 to TRBJ2-7; 8 positions agree with TRBD2. Germline V CDR1 and CDR2: SGHDT, YYEEEE. Trimming took 2 bases from V and 3 from J; bases not matched to a gene: 10. This CDR3 comprises 16 residues. The CDR3 nucleotides read TGTGCCAGCAGCTTCGTTTCGGGACTAGTTATCTACGAGCAGTACTTC. This encodes CASSFVSGLVIYEQYF.

V and J are TRBV24-1 and TRBJ1-1; D not resolved. The germline gives CDR1 KGHDR, CDR2 SFDVKD. With 4 bases removed from V and 1 base from J, the gap between germline ends came to 6 bases. The CDR3 has 13 amino acids. This CDR3 is CATSDLGNTEAFF. The CDR3 region has the DNA TGTGCCACCAGTGACCTTGGGAACACTGAAGCTTTCTTT.

This rearrangement joins TRBV12-3 or TRBV12-4 to TRBJ1-5; a possible D gene is TRBD1 (5 bases). The CDR3 extends over 15 amino acids. V lost 3 bases and J lost 3, with 12 bases in between. Here the CDR3 reads CASSLTASINQPQHF. The CDR3 DNA reads TGTGCCAGCAGTTTGACAGCATCCATCAATCAGCCCCAGCATTTT.

This clonotype was detected ten times or more. The J gene is TRBJ2-3, the V gene TRBV7-9; weak D call: TRBD2 (6 bases). Germline V CDR1 and CDR2: SEHNR, FQNEAQ (reference sequence). The CDR3 consists of 15 residues. The V and J ends lost 5 bases and 2 bases respectively, with 14 bases between them. The CDR3 DNA follows: TGTGCCAGCAGCCCAGACCGGGACTCCACAGATACGCAGTATTTT. Amino acid sequence: CASSPDRDSTDTQYF.

This clonotype has a count of ten or more. This chain uses TRBV28 with TRBJ2-1, with D possibly being TRBD2 (6 bases). CDR3 length equals 14 residues. Germline V CDR1 and CDR2: MDHEN, SYDVKM. V was shortened by 6 bases and J by 5 bases, with 14 bases between the two germline ends. CDR3 bases: TGTGCCAGCAGCCCCGGGACTCCTAACAATGAGCAGTTCTTC. Protein sequence: CASSPGTPNNEQFF.

This clonotype appeared many times. The V call is TRBV5-6, the J call TRBJ1-5; D not certain. The CDR3 extends over 16 amino acids. Trimming pared 0 bases from V and 1 base from J, leaving 11 bases between. Germline CDR1 reads SGHDT; CDR2 reads YYEEEE. DNA for the CDR3: TGTGCCAGCAGCTTGGGGCTGGGAGGAAGCAATCAGCCCCAGCATTTT. Protein product: CASSLGLGGSNQPQHF.

This clonotype appeared many times. The chain employs TRBV20-1 and TRBJ2-5; 9 bases are shared with TRBD2. V shed 2 bases, J shed 2 bases, and the junction held 6 bases outside the gene matches. CDR3 size: 15 residues. Germline loops: CDR1 DFQATT, CDR2 SNEGSKA (reference sequence). This chain's CDR3 is CSARKEREVQETQYF. The DNA for the CDR3 is TGCAGTGCTAGAAAGGAGCGGGAGGTTCAAGAGACCCAGTACTTC.

This chain joins TRBV30 and TRBJ1-1, with no clear D. Germline CDR1 reads GTSNPN; CDR2 reads SVGIG (reference sequence). V lost 0 bases and J lost 0, with 8 bases in between. There are 14 residues in the CDR3. In DNA form, the CDR3 reads TGTGCCTGGAGTGTAGGGCTGATGAACACTGAAGCTTTCTTT. Amino acids: CAWSVGLMNTEAFF.

This clonotype was recorded many times. One end of the junction fails to match germline, which may point to a read error. The chain combines TRBV13 with TRBJ2-1, with 13 bases fitting TRBD2. This CDR3 contains 16 residues. Per the germline V gene, CDR1 is PRHDT and CDR2 is FYEKMQ (reference sequence). CDR3 protein: CASSVGTSGTYNEQFF. The CDR3 coding sequence is TGTGCCAGCAGCGTAGGGACTAGCGGGACCTACAATGAGCAGTTCTTC.

The rearrangement joins TRBV19 to TRBJ1-2; no clear D gene. Germline values: CDR1 LNHDA, CDR2 SQIVND (reference sequence). V was pared by 9 bases and J by 2 bases, with 19 bases between. This CDR3 contains 15 residues. The CDR3 nucleotides are TGTGCCAGCCTCCACCCCCCTACAGTGAACTATGGCTACACCTTC. This sequence encodes CASLHPPTVNYGYTF.

This clonotype was recorded many times. The V call is TRBV20-1, the J call TRBJ2-1; perhaps TRBD2 as D (6 bases). The CDR3 is 15 residues long. V was clipped by 0 bases and J by 3 bases, with 12 bases between them. Germline CDR1 is DFQATT and CDR2 is SNEGSKA (reference sequence). The CDR3 DNA reads as TGCAGTGCTAGAGATCGAATAGCGGACTACAATGAGCAGTTCTTC. It translates to CSARDRIADYNEQFF.